This passage covers 8 T cell receptor beta chains from one sample sequenced in a study of shared clonotypes between healthy human individuals. Method: immunoSEQ multiplex PCR; TCRdb's copy keeps in-frame clones and lacks some. The sample carries about 960,000 clones, over 60% recorded once. The material sequenced was memory CD4+ T cells sorted from blood. Described subset: CD45RA-negative fraction. These receptors originate from a man between 18 and 29 years old in good health.

The V gene is TRBV23-1, the J gene TRBJ1-1; D possibly corresponds to TRBD1 (5 bases). TRBV23-1 is known as an ORF, though its function is uncertain. There are 17 residues in the CDR3. Trimming took off 0 bases at V and 3 bases at J, with 17 bases between the two ends. Here the CDR3 DNA reads TGCGCCAGCAGTCAATCGGGGCAGGGTATGGGGGACACTGAAGCTTTCTTT. Translating gives CASSQSGQGMGDTEAFF.

The genes are TRBV5-5 and TRBJ1-2, with TRBD1 matching over 8 bases. V trimming: 0 bases; J trimming: 1 base; junction bases outside the gene matches: 2. This CDR3 is 15 amino acids long. The germline gives CDR1 SGHKS, CDR2 YYEKEE (reference sequence). The CDR3 spells CASSLAGGSNYGYTF. DNA for the CDR3: TGTGCCAGCAGCTTGGCAGGGGGCAGTAACTATGGCTACACCTTC.

The genes are TRBV19 and TRBJ1-1; unclear D gene. Trimming pared 5 bases from V and 2 bases from J, leaving 9 bases between. CDR3 length: 13 amino acids. In germline, CDR1 is LNHDA, CDR2 SQIVND (reference sequence). In DNA form, the CDR3 reads TGTGCCAGTAGTGTTACCCCCAACACTGAAGCTTTCTTT. This encodes CASSVTPNTEAFF.

This clone was found a few times. Other DNA sequences of this sample code for an identical CDR3. The chain carries TRBV6-1 and TRBJ1-1, with a weak D call TRBD1 (5 bases). CDR1 and CDR2 from the germline V gene are MNHNS and SASEGT. The CDR3 is made up of 13 amino acids. The V end was cut by 3 bases, the J end by 0 bases, with 5 bases between. The CDR3 nucleotides read TGTGCCAGCAGTGAGGGACTGAACACTGAAGCTTTCTTT. It is translated as CASSEGLNTEAFF.

This chain uses TRBV30 with TRBJ1-3; 8 bases line up with TRBD1. Germline CDR1 reads GTSNPN; CDR2 reads SVGIG (reference sequence). The CDR3 consists of 13 residues. V was clipped by 2 bases and J by 4 bases; unmatched bases: 1. The CDR3 DNA reads TGTGCCTGGAGTCGGGACAGGGGAAACACCATATATTTT. Its protein product is CAWSRDRGNTIYF. Full variable domain (missing parts from reference TRBV30 and TRBJ1-3): SQTIHQWPATLVQPVGSPLSLECTVEGTSNPNLYWYRQAAGRGLQLLFYSVGIGQISSEVPQNLSASRPQDRQFILSSKKLLLSDSGFYLCAWSRDRGNTIYFGEGSWLTVV.

The chain joins TRBV6-5 to TRBJ1-1, with D possibly TRBD1 on 5 matching bases. V lost 2 bases and J lost 3, with 13 bases in between. The CDR3 is 15 amino acids. CDR1 and CDR2 (germline): MNHEY, SVGAGI. The CDR3 spells CASSYVWGEDTEAFF. The CDR3 nucleotides are TGTGCCAGCAGTTACGTCTGGGGGGAGGACACTGAAGCTTTCTTT.

This chain links TRBV13 with TRBJ2-5; a weak D match, TRBD1 (6 bases). The CDR3 sequence is 15 residues long. With 1 base removed from V and 5 bases from J, the gap between germline ends came to 14 bases. From germline, CDR1 is PRHDT and CDR2 FYEKMQ (reference sequence). The CDR3 is CASSLAGVWEETQYF. In DNA, the CDR3 is TGTGCCAGCAGCTTAGCAGGGGTCTGGGAGGAGACCCAGTACTTC.

The chain carries TRBV2 and TRBJ2-2; no reliable D call. Germline V gene lookup returns CDR1 SNHLY and CDR2 FYNNEI. Trimming cost V 7 bases and J 1 base, with 13 bases left between them. CDR3 size: 15 residues. CDR3 sequence (DNA): TGTGCCAGCATTAGTCAACCCAAGAACACCGGGGAGCTGTTTTTT. This sequence encodes CASISQPKNTGELFF.